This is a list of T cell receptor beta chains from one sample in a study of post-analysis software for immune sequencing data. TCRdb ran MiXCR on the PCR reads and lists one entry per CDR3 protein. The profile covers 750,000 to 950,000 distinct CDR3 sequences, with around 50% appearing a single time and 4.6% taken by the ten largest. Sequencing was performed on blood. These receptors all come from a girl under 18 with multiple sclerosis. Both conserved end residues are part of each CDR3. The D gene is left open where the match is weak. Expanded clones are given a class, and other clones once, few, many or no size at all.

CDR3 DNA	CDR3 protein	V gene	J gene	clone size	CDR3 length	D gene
TGCAGCGGGGGGGAAACTAATGAAAAACTGTTTTTT	CSGGETNEKLFF	TRBV29-1	TRBJ1-4	few	12	NA
TGCGCCAGCAGCTGGGGGAACAATGAGCAGTTCTTC	CASSWGNNEQFF	TRBV5-1	TRBJ2-1	NA	12	NA
TGTGCCAGCAGCTTTTTACCGGGACTAGCGGGACTCTCTGGGGCCAACGTCCTGACTTTC	CASSFLPGLAGLSGANVLTF	TRBV7-2	TRBJ2-6	NA	20	TRBD2
TGTGCCAGCTCATCCCCGCAGGGCATGAACACTGAAGCTTTCTTT	CASSSPQGMNTEAFF	TRBV18	TRBJ1-1	NA	15	NA
TGTGCCAGCAGCTTAGGTCTGGGTATCTATGGCTACACCTTC	CASSLGLGIYGYTF	TRBV7-2	TRBJ1-2	few	14	NA
TGTGCCAGCAGCGGACAGAGGAGCTCCTACAATGAGCAGTTCTTC	CASSGQRSSYNEQFF	TRBV7-2	TRBJ2-1	NA	15	NA
TGTGCCAGCAGCCATATGGACAGGGCTTCCTATGGCTACACCTTC	CASSHMDRASYGYTF	TRBV3-1	TRBJ1-2	NA	15	TRBD1
TGTGCCAGCAGTGCCAGGGCATATAGCAATCAGCCCCAGCATTTT	CASSARAYSNQPQHF	TRBV2	TRBJ1-5	NA	15	NA
TGTGCCAGCAGTTTGACAGGGTCGAGTCAGCCCCAGCATTTT	CASSLTGSSQPQHF	TRBV27	TRBJ1-5	NA	14	TRBD1
TGTGCCAGCAGCTTAATAGCGGGAGTGCGGGAGCTGTTTTTT	CASSLIAGVRELFF	TRBV7-3	TRBJ2-2	NA	14	TRBD2
TGTGCCATCAGTGAGTTTCAGGGGGTGGACGAGCAGTACTTC	CAISEFQGVDEQYF	TRBV10-3	TRBJ2-7	NA	14	TRBD1
TGTGCCAGCAAGGGTGGGGGCAATGAGCAGTTCTTC	CASKGGGNEQFF	TRBV2	TRBJ2-1	few	12	NA
TGTGCCAGCAGCTCTTGGGGGGATGGAAGCAATCAGCCCCAGCATTTT	CASSSWGDGSNQPQHF	TRBV7-9	TRBJ1-5	NA	16	NA
TGTGCCAGCAGCCCCCGACAGCCTAATTCACCCCTCCACTTT	CASSPRQPNSPLHF	TRBV7-9	TRBJ1-6	NA	14	NA
TGCAGCGTTGAAGGCCCAGATACGCAGTATTTT	CSVEGPDTQYF	TRBV29-1	TRBJ2-3	few	11	NA
TGCGCCGGCAGCCTAAGAGGCGGGACAGGGGCCACAGCCTATGGCTACACCTTC	CAGSLRGGTGATAYGYTF	TRBV5-1	TRBJ1-2	once	18	TRBD1
TGCAGCGTCGGGCAGGGGCCAACTAATGAAAAACTGTTTTTT	CSVGQGPTNEKLFF	TRBV29-1	TRBJ1-4	NA	14	NA
TGTGCCAGCAATAGCGGGGGGCACACAGATACGCAGTATTTT	CASNSGGHTDTQYF	TRBV5-6	TRBJ2-3	few	14	TRBD2
TGTGCTAGTTGGGATGATGCGGAAGAGCAGTACTTC	CASWDDAEEQYF	TRBV12-5	TRBJ2-4	few	12	NA
TGCAGTGCTAGAGATTGGAGCGGGGACTACGAGCAGTACTTC	CSARDWSGDYEQYF	TRBV20-1	TRBJ2-7	NA	14	TRBD2
TGCGCCAGCAGCTTGGCCGCTAGCGGGCCGTTCTCTGGGGCCAACGTCCTGACTTTC	CASSLAASGPFSGANVLTF	TRBV5-1	TRBJ2-6	NA	19	TRBD2
TGTGCCAGCAGCTTAAGGTCTAGCGGGATGCCGCGCGAGCAGTACTTC	CASSLRSSGMPREQYF	TRBV7-9	TRBJ2-7	NA	16	TRBD2
TGTGCCAGCAGTTACTCCGTCGGGGGCGCAGATACGCAGTATTTT	CASSYSVGGADTQYF	TRBV6-5	TRBJ2-3	NA	15	NA
TGTGCCAGCAGCCGGGACGGGACCTACGAGCAGTACTTC	CASSRDGTYEQYF	TRBV12-3/TRBV12-4	TRBJ2-7	few	13	NA
TGCAGTGCCCCTAACGGGGTAGCGGGGTTCACAGATACGCAGTATTTT	CSAPNGVAGFTDTQYF	TRBV20-1	TRBJ2-3	NA	16	TRBD2
TGTGCCAGCAGTTGGGGGAGTTACTACGAGCAGTACTTC	CASSWGSYYEQYF	TRBV25-1	TRBJ2-7	NA	13	NA
TGCAGCGTCCAAGCCACAGGGTACGAGCAGTACTTC	CSVQATGYEQYF	TRBV29-1	TRBJ2-7	NA	12	NA
TGTGCCACCATTAGCGGGAGGGACTACAATGAGCAGTTCTTC	CATISGRDYNEQFF	TRBV10-3	TRBJ2-1	NA	14	TRBD2
TGCGCCAGCAGCTTGGAGGCTCAGGGGGCCTACAATGAGCAGTTCTTC	CASSLEAQGAYNEQFF	TRBV5-1	TRBJ2-1	few	16	TRBD1
TGTGCCAGCAGCCAATCGGGCGAGCAGTACTTC	CASSQSGEQYF	TRBV3-1	TRBJ2-7	few	11	NA
TGTGCCAGCAGCCAACTCCTGTCAAATGAGCAGTTCTTC	CASSQLLSNEQFF	TRBV7-9	TRBJ2-1	NA	13	NA
TGCAGTGCTAGCCCCCAGGGTAACTATGGCTACACCTTC	CSASPQGNYGYTF	TRBV20-1	TRBJ1-2	NA	13	NA
TGCGCCAGCAGCTCGTCAGGAAGCAGGACCAGCTCCTACGAGCAGTACTTC	CASSSSGSRTSSYEQYF	TRBV5-1	TRBJ2-7	NA	17	NA
TGTGCCAGCAGAACAGGGACAGTGCTCTATGGCTACACCTTC	CASRTGTVLYGYTF	TRBV6-6	TRBJ1-2	NA	14	TRBD1
TGTGCCAGCAGCTCAGTCCTCGGCTTATCAGATACGCAGTATTTT	CASSSVLGLSDTQYF	TRBV7-9	TRBJ2-3	once	15	NA
TGTGCCAGCAGTTACCCAGTGGGGAGCGGGAGGACCCAAGAGACCCAGTACTTC	CASSYPVGSGRTQETQYF	TRBV6-5	TRBJ2-5	NA	18	TRBD2
TGCAGTGCTAGTTGGCAGCACCCTTATGGCTACACCTTC	CSASWQHPYGYTF	TRBV20-1	TRBJ1-2	NA	13	NA
TGTGCCAGCAGCCCGACGACCGGGACAGGGGATTTCGGGCGCTACACCTTC	CASSPTTGTGDFGRYTF	TRBV9	TRBJ1-2	NA	17	TRBD1
TGCGCCAGCAGCTTGGCGGAAAGGTCGTCTGGCTACACCTTC	CASSLAERSSGYTF	TRBV5-1	TRBJ1-2	NA	14	NA
TGTGCCAGCAGGCGACCGGGACTAGCGGATAAAGAGACCCAGTACTTC	CASRRPGLADKETQYF	TRBV6-5	TRBJ2-5	NA	16	TRBD2
TGCGCCAGCAGCCAAGATGTAGGACAGGATCCTCCGTACGAGCAGTACTTC	CASSQDVGQDPPYEQYF	TRBV4-1	TRBJ2-7	once	17	TRBD1
TGCGCCAGCAGCTACCAAGGTGGCTACACCTTC	CASSYQGGYTF	TRBV5-1	TRBJ1-2	few	11	NA